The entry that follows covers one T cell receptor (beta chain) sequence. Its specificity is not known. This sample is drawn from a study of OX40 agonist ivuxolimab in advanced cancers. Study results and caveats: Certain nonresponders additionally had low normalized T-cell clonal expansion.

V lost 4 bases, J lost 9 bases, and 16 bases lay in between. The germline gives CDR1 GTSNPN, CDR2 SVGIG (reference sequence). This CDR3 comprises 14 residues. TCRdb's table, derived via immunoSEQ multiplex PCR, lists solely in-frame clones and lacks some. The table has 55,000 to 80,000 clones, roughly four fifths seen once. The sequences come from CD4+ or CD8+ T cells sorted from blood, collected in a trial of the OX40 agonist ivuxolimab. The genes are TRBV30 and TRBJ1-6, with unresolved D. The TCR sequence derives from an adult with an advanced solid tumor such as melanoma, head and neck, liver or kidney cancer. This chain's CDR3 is CAWMFGPSGSPLHF. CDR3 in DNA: TGTGCCTGGATGTTCGGCCCCTCGGGTTCACCCCTCCACTTT.